Listed below are T cell receptor beta chains from one sample, sequenced in a study of response to subunit inactivated influenza vaccine. MiXCR, run by TCRdb on the RT-PCR reads, gives a single entry per CDR3 protein. Among under 550,000 distinct CDR3 sequences, less than 7.5% were seen once, and the ten largest hold 10% to 15%. The specimen was PBMCs from blood, collected less than 30 months after vaccination. The source is a man aged 45-69 years who received an inactivated influenza vaccine. Both conserved end residues are part of each CDR3. Each record gives: J gene, V gene, clone size, D gene, CDR3 DNA, CDR3 protein. A D gene is named only where the DNA matches it firmly. Some rows have no size entry. The others give once, few or many, or a class for an expanded clone.

TRBJ1-1 TRBV27 many - TGTGCCAGCAGTTTAGGGTTCAGATCAATGAACACTGAAGCTTTCTTT CASSLGFRSMNTEAFF
TRBJ2-1 TRBV4-1 - - TGCGCCAGCAGTCCACAGGGAAACCCGTACAATGAGCGGTTCTTC CASSPQGNPYNERFF
TRBJ2-7 TRBV28 many - TGTGCCAGCAGCTCAGGACAGTCCTACGAGCAGTACTTC CASSSGQSYEQYF
TRBJ2-1 TRBV5-1 - TRBD1 TGCGCCAGCAGCTTAGACAGGGGGCTTACGAATGAGCAGTTCTTC CASSLDRGLTNEQFF
TRBJ1-1 TRBV29-1 - - TGCAGCGTTGAATCGAGGTTTCGGAACACTGAAGCTTTCTTT CSVESRFRNTEAFF
TRBJ1-5 TRBV20-1 many - TGCAGTGCTAGATCAGCCGGAGGTTTCAATCAGCCCCAGCATTTT CSARSAGGFNQPQHF
TRBJ2-7 TRBV5-1 few TRBD1 TGCGCCAGCAGCTCAGGCAGGGACAGGTCCTACGAGCAGTACTTC CASSSGRDRSYEQYF
TRBJ2-3 TRBV7-8 many TRBD2 TGTGCCAGCAGCTTAGTCGGCGGGAGGACAGATACGCAGTATTTT CASSLVGGRTDTQYF
TRBJ2-7 TRBV9 - TRBD2 TGTGCCAGCGGCCGCGGGACTAGTAATCACGAGCAGTACTTC CASGRGTSNHEQYF
TRBJ1-5 TRBV18 few - TGTGCCAGCTCACCACCAGGGCCCAATCAGCCCCAGCATTTT CASSPPGPNQPQHF
TRBJ1-1 TRBV20-1 - - TGCAGTGCAGCGCCCAGGGTGAACACTGAAGCTTTCTTT CSAAPRVNTEAFF
TRBJ2-3 TRBV29-1 - - TGCAGCGTCGCACAGGGCGGCGTGGGAGATACGCAGTATTTT CSVAQGGVGDTQYF
TRBJ2-3 TRBV4-2 - - TGTGCCAGCAGCCAACTAGCGACTAGCACAGATACGCAGTATTTT CASSQLATSTDTQYF
TRBJ1-1 TRBV5-1 few - TGCGCCAGCAGCTTTCTCGCCGTGGGGCGTCGGCCAGTGGCTTTCTTT CASSFLAVGRRPVAFF
TRBJ2-4 TRBV7-9 many - TGTGCCAGCAGCCCGATGAAAGTAGCCAAAAACATTCAGTACTTC CASSPMKVAKNIQYF
TRBJ2-5 TRBV7-2 few - TGTGCCAGCAGAGGGGGTGTTGAGACCCAGTACTTC CASRGGVETQYF
TRBJ2-5 TRBV11-2 - - TGTGCCAGCAGCTTAAGAAAATCCCAAGAGACCCAGTACTTC CASSLRKSQETQYF
TRBJ2-2 TRBV7-6 many - TGTGCCAGCAGCCCTCGGACAGCCGGGGAGCTGTTTTTT CASSPRTAGELFF
TRBJ2-3 TRBV6-2/TRBV6-3 many TRBD2 TGTGCCAGCAGGGCCCGAGCGGGAGTTTCTTATTCTACGCAGTATTTT CASRARAGVSYSTQYF
TRBJ1-3 TRBV20-1 many TRBD1 TGCAGTGCTAGACAGGGACAGTCTGGAAACACCATATATTTT CSARQGQSGNTIYF
TRBJ2-3 TRBV7-9 few TRBD1 TGTGCCAGCAGCTCCGGACAGGGGGTGCCCCCAGATACGCAGTATTTT CASSSGQGVPPDTQYF
TRBJ1-2 TRBV30 few - TGTGCCTGGAGTGTTAACCCCGGTCGGGGCAGGGGAACAAACTATGGCTACACCTTC CAWSVNPGRGRGTNYGYTF
TRBJ1-5 TRBV6-2/TRBV6-3 - - TGTGCCAGCAGTTACTCGGGACGGCAGAATCAGCCCCAGCATTTT CASSYSGRQNQPQHF
TRBJ2-3 TRBV20-1 - - TGCAGTGCTAGTGCGTCTAGTCTTACAGATACGCAGTATTTT CSASASSLTDTQYF
TRBJ2-5 TRBV7-2 many - TGTGCCAGCAGCTTGACAGAGACCCAGTACTTC CASSLTETQYF
TRBJ2-7 TRBV7-8 - - TGTGCCAGCAGCTTAGATGGACGGGGGGCCCCCGAGCAGTACTTC CASSLDGRGAPEQYF
TRBJ1-2 TRBV12-5 few TRBD1 TGTGCTAGTGGTCCCGGACAGGGGAGATCCTATGGCTACACCTTC CASGPGQGRSYGYTF
TRBJ2-1 TRBV3-1 - TRBD2 TGTGCCAGCAGCGACCCGGGACTAGCGGCCCACAATGAGCAGTTCTTC CASSDPGLAAHNEQFF
TRBJ1-6 TRBV10-3 - - TGTGCCATCAGTGACCCGATCCAGGGAATGGTTTCACCCCTCCACTTT CAISDPIQGMVSPLHF
TRBJ2-7 TRBV29-1 many - TGCAGCGCTGGGACAACGGACGAGCAGTACTTC CSAGTTDEQYF
TRBJ2-7 TRBV29-1 - TRBD2 TGCAGCGTTGATAATCGGGAGGGATTCCCAAGCGAGCAGTACTTC CSVDNREGFPSEQYF
TRBJ2-3 TRBV24-1 many TRBD2 TGTGCCACCAGTGACCCCCGCTCGAAAATAGCGGGAGGTTCCAATACGCAGTATTTT CATSDPRSKIAGGSNTQYF
TRBJ1-2 TRBV5-1 many - TGCGCCAGCAGCGAGACACAGGGAAACTATGGCTACACCTTC CASSETQGNYGYTF
TRBJ2-7 TRBV7-9 - TRBD1 TGTGCCAGCAGCTATGGGACAGCCGTGTTCTACGAGCAGTACTTC CASSYGTAVFYEQYF
TRBJ2-1 TRBV9 many - TGTGCCACCGGACGGGACAATATCAATGAGCAGTTCTTC CATGRDNINEQFF
TRBJ2-7 TRBV4-3 few - TGCGCCAGCAGCCCAGGACTAGGGGGCGAGCAGTACTTC CASSPGLGGEQYF
TRBJ1-6 TRBV27 many - TGTGCCAGCAGTTCCGGAGGGGGCTATAATTCACCCCTCCACTTT CASSSGGGYNSPLHF
TRBJ2-7 TRBV20-1 - - TGCAGTGCTAGAGGGAGCAGGGGCGGGGAGCAGTACTTC CSARGSRGGEQYF
TRBJ2-1 TRBV29-1 many TRBD2 TGCAGCGTGATAGGACTAGCGGGCTCGAATGAGCAGTTCTTC CSVIGLAGSNEQFF
TRBJ2-1 TRBV20-1 - TRBD1 TGCAGTGCTATCAACAGGGGAAGTTCCTACAATGAGCAGTTCTTC CSAINRGSSYNEQFF
TRBJ2-1 TRBV6-1 - TRBD2 TGCCCCGAAAGGGTCAAAGCGGGAGGTAGCAATGAGCAGTTCTTC CPERVKAGGSNEQFF
TRBJ2-5 TRBV24-1 few TRBD2 TGTGCCACCAGTGATTTCTTGGCTAGCGGGAGTCAAGAGACCCAGTACTTC CATSDFLASGSQETQYF
TRBJ2-5 TRBV5-1 few - TGCGCCAGCAGCTCTACTAGCACCCAAGAGACCCAGTACTTC CASSSTSTQETQYF
TRBJ2-1 TRBV7-6 - - TGTGCCAGCAGCTTAGTGATCGATGAGCAGTTCTTC CASSLVIDEQFF